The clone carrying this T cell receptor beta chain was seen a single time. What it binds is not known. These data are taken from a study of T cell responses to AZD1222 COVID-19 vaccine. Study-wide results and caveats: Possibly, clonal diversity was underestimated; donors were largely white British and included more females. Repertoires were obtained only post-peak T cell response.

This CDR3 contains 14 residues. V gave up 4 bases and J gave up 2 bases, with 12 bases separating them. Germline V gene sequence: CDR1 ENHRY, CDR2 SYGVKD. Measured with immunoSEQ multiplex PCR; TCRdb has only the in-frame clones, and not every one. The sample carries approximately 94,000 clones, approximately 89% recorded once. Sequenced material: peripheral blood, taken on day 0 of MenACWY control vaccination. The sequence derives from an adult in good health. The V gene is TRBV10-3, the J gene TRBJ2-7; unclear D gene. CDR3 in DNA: TGTGCCATCAGTGCCCCAGGTATACCCTACGAGCAGTACTTC. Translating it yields CAISAPGIPYEQYF.